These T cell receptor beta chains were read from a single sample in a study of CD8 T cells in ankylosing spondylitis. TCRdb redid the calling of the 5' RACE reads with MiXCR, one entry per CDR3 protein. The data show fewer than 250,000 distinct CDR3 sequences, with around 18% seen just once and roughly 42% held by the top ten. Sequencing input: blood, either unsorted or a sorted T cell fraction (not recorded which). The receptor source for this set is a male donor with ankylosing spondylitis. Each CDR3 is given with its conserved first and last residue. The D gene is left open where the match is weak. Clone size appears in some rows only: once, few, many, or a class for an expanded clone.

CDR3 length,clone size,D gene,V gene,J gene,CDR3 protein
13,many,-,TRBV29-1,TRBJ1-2,CSVMDSPNYGYTF
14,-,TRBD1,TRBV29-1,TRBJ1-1,CSVTGTGDNTEAFF
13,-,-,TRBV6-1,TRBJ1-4,CASHSVDYEKLFF
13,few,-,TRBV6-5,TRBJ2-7,CASSYAPRGEQYF
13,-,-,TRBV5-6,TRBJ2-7,CASSLWTTYEQYF
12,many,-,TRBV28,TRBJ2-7,CASRDTGYEQYF
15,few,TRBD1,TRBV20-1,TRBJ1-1,CSARPPHRGGTEAFF
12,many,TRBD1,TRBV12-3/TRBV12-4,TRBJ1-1,CASSAGGWEAFF
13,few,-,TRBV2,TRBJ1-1,CASSELRLDEAFF
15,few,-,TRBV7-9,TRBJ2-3,CASRDLASTTDTQYF
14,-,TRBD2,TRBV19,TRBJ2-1,CASSIVAGENEQFF
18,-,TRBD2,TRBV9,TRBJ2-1,CASSVGGTSGRRDNEQFF
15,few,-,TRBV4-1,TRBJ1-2,CASSQEAGGRYGYTF
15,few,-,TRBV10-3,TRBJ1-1,CAISESSVLNTEAFF
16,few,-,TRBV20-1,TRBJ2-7,CSARPILATTTYEQYF
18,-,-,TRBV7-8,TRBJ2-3,CASSPPWGGGLSTDTQYF
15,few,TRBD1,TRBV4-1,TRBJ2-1,CASSQTGTRGSEQFF
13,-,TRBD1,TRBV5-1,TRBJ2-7,CASSSTGTGEQYF
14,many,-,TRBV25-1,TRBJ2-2,CASSEGGDTGELFF
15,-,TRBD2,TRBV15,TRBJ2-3,CATSGRTSGLDTQYF
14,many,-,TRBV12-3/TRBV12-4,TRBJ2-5,CASSSLGLARPQYF
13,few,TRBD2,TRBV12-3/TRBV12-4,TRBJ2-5,CASSSGMGETQYF
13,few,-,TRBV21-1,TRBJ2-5,CASSKRNQETQYF
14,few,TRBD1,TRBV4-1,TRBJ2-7,CASRLGQGDYEQYF
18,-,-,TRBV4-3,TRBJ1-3,CASSQDRASGEIGNTIYF
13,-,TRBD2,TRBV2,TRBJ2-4,CASGPGGLNIQYF
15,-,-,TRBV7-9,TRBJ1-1,CASSLGQTMNTEAFF